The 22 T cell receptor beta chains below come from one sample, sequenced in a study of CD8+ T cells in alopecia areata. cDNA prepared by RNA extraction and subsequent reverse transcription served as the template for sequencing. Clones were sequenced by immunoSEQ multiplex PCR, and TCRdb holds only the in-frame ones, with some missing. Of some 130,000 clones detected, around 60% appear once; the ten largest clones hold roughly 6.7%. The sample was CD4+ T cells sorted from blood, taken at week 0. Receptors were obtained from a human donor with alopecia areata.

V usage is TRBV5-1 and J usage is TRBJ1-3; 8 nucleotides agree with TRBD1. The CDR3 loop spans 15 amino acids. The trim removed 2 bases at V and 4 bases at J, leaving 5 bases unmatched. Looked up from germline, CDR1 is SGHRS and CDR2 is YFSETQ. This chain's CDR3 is CASSFQGATGNTIYF. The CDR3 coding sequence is TGCGCCAGCAGCTTTCAGGGGGCTACAGGAAACACCATATATTTT.

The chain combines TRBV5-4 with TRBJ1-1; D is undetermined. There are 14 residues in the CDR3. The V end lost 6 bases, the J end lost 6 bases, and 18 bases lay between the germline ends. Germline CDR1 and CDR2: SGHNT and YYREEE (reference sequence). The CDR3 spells CASTLDGVGAEAFF. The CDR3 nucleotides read TGTGCCAGCACCCTGGATGGTGTGGGCGCTGAAGCTTTCTTT.

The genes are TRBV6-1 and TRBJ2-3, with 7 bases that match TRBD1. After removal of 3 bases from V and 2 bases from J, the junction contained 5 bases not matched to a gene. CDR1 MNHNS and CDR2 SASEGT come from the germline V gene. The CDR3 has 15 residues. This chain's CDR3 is CASSDRDRYTDTQYF. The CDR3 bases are TGTGCCAGCAGTGACCGGGACAGATACACAGATACGCAGTATTTT.

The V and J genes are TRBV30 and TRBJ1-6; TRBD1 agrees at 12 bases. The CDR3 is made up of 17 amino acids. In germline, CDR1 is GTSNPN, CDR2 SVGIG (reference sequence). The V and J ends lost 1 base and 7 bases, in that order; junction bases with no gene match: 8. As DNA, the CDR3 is TGTGCCTGGAGTGGGGGACAGGGGGCCTCACTCAATTCACCCCTCCACTTT. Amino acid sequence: CAWSGGQGASLNSPLHF. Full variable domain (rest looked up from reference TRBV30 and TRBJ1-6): SQTIHQWPATLVQPVGSPLSLECTVEGTSNPNLYWYRQAAGRGLQLLFYSVGIGQISSEVPQNLSASRPQDRQFILSSKKLLLSDSGFYLCAWSGGQGASLNSPLHFGNGTRLTVT.

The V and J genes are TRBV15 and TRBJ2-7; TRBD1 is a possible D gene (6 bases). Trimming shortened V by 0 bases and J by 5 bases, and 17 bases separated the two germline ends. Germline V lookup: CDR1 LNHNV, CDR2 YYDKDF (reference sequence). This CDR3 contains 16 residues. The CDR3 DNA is TGTGCCACCAGCAGAGATGTACGGACAGCGGCGCACGAGCAGTACTTC. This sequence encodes CATSRDVRTAAHEQYF.

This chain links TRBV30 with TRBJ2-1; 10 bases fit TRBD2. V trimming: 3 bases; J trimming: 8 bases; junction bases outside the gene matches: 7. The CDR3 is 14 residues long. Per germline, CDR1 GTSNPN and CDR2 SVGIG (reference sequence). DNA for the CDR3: TGTGCCTGGAGGGTAGCGGGGGGCCGGGATGAGCAGTTCTTC. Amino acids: CAWRVAGGRDEQFF.

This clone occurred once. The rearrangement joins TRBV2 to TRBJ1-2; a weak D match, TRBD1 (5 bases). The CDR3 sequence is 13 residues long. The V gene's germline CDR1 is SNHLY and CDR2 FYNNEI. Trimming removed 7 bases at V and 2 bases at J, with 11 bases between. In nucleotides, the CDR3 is TGTGCCAGCACTCGGGGACTGAACTATGGCTACACCTTC. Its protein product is CASTRGLNYGYTF.

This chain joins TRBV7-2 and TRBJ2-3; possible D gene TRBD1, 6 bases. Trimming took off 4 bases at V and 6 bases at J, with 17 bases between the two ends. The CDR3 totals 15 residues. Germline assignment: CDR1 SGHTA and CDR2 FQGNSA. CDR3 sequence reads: CASSSRTPRGDTQYF. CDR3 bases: TGTGCCAGCAGCTCGAGGACTCCCAGGGGCGATACGCAGTATTTT.

CDR3 amino acids: CASTHAGADTQYF. The CDR3 nucleotides read TGTGCCAGCACTCACGCGGGCGCAGATACGCAGTATTTT. V is TRBV25-1 and J is TRBJ2-3; possible D gene TRBD2, 5 bases. The CDR3 runs 13 residues. Germline lookup yields CDR1 MGHDK and CDR2 SYGVNS. V lost 7 bases to trimming and J lost 4 bases, with 12 bases between them.

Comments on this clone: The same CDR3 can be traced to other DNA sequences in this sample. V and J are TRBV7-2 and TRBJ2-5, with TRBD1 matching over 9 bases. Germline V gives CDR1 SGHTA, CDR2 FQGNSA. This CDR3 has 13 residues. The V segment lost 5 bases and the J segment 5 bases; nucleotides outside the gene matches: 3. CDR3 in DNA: TGTGCCAGCAGCCAAGACAGGGGGGAGACCCAGTACTTC. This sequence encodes CASSQDRGETQYF.

In nucleotides, the CDR3 is TGCGCCAGCAGCCCCCGACACAGCCAGCTTGGTGGCTACACCTTC. As protein: CASSPRHSQLGGYTF. This chain connects TRBV4-3 to TRBJ1-2; D not resolved. V dropped 4 bases and J dropped 7 bases, with 19 bases sitting between them. Looked up from germline, CDR1 is LGHNA and CDR2 is YSLEER. The CDR3 extends over 15 amino acids.

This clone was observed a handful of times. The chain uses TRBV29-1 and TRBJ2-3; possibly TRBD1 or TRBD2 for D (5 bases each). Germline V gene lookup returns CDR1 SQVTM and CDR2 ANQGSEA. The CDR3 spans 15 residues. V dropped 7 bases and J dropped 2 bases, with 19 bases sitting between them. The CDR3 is CSEGAGNAATDTQYF. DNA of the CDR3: TGCAGCGAAGGGGCGGGCAACGCCGCCACAGATACGCAGTATTTT.

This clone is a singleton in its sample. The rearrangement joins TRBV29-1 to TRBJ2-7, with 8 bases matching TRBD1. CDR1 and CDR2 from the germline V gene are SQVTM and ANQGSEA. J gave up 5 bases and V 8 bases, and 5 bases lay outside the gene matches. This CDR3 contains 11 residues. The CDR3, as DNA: TGCAGCCATATACAGGGGGACGAGCAGTACTTC. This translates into CSHIQGDEQYF.

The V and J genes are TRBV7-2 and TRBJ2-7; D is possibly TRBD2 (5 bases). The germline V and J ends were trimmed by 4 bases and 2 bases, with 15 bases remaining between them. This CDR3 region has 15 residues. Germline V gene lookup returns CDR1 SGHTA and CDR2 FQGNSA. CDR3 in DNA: TGTGCCAGCAGCTCCGGTCGGGGTCTCACCTACGAGCAGTACTTC. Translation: CASSSGRGLTYEQYF. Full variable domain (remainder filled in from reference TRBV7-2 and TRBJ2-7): GAGVSQSPSNKVTEKGKDVELRCDPISGHTALYWYRQSLGQGLEFLIYFQGNSAPDKSGLPSDRFSAERTGGSVSTLTIQRTQQEDSAVYLCASSSGRGLTYEQYFGPGTRLTVT.

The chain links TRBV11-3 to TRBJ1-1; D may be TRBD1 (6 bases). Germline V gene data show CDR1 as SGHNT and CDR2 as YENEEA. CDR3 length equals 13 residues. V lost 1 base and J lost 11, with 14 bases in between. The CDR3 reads CASSLGPGQEAFF. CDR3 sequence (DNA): TGTGCCAGCAGCTTAGGGCCGGGACAAGAGGCTTTCTTT. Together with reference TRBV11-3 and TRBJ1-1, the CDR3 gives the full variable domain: EAGVVQSPRYKIIEKKQPVAFWCNPISGHNTLYWYLQNLGQGPELLIRYENEEAVDDSQLPKDRFSAERLKGVDSTLKIQPAELGDSAVYLCASSLGPGQEAFFGQGTRLTVV.

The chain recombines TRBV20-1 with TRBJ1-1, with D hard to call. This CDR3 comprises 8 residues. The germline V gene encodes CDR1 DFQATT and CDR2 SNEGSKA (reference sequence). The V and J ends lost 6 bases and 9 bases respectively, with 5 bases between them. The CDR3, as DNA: TGCAGTGCCCCGAAAGCTTTCTTT. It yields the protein CSAPKAFF.

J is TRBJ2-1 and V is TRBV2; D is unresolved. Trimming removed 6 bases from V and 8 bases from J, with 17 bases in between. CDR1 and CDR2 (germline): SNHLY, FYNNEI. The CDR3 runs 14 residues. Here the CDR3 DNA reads TGTGCCAGCAGGGTGGTAGCCCAAGGCCATGAGCAGTTCTTC. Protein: CASRVVAQGHEQFF.

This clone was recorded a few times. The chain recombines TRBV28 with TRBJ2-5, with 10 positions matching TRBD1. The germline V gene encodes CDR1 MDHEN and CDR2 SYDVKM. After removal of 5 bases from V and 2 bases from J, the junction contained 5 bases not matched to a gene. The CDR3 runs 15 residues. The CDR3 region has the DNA TGTGCCAGCAGTCGACAGGGGGCGGGTCAAGAGACCCAGTACTTC. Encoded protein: CASSRQGAGQETQYF.

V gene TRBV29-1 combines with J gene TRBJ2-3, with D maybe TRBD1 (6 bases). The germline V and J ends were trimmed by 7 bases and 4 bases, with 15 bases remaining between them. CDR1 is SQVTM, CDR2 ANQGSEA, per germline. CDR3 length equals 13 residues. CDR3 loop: CSGGPVDPDTQYF. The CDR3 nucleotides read TGCAGCGGGGGGCCCGTCGATCCAGATACGCAGTATTTT.

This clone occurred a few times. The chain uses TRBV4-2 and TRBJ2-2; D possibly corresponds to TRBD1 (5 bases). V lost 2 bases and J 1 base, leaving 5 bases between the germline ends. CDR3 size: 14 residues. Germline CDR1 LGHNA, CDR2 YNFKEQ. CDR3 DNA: TGTGCCAGCAGCCAAACAGGGAACACCGGGGAGCTGTTTTTT. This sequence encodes CASSQTGNTGELFF.

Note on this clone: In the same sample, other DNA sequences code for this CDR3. The CDR3 DNA sequence: TGTGCCTGGAGTAGGGGGAATAATCAGCCCCAGCATTTT. As protein: CAWSRGNNQPQHF. The chain recombines TRBV30 with TRBJ1-5, with D possibly matching TRBD1 (6 bases). Germline V gene lookup returns CDR1 GTSNPN and CDR2 SVGIG (reference sequence). Trimming cost V 2 bases and J 4 bases, with 9 bases left between them. The CDR3 has 13 residues.

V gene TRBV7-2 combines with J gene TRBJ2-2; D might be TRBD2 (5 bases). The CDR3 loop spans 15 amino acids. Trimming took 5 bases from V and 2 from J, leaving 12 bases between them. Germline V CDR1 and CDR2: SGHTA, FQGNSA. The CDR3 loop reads CASSRGPANTGELFF. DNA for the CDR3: TGTGCCAGCAGCCGGGGTCCCGCCAACACCGGGGAGCTGTTTTTT.